The rows below give T cell receptor beta chains drawn from one sample of a study of CD8 T cells in ankylosing spondylitis. Via MiXCR, TCRdb re-called the 5' RACE reads, giving one row per CDR3 protein. The table has around 430,000 distinct CDR3 sequences, 17% seen once; the top ten hold approximately 1%. Sequencing input: blood, either unsorted or a sorted T cell fraction (not recorded which). The source is a male donor with ankylosing spondylitis. Both conserved end residues are part of each CDR3. The D gene is left open where the match is weak. For some rows the clone size is stated as once, few or many, or as a class when expanded; others skip it.

d_gene: NA; v_gene: TRBV5-5; abundance: NA; j_gene: TRBJ1-5; CDR3aa: CASSLDVYQPQHF; CDR3nt: TGTGCCAGCAGCTTGGACGTCTATCAGCCCCAGCATTTT
d_gene: TRBD2; v_gene: TRBV5-1; abundance: few; j_gene: TRBJ2-7; CDR3aa: CASSRTSGSRFPSHEQYF; CDR3nt: TGCGCCAGCAGCCGGACTAGCGGGAGTAGGTTCCCATCGCACGAGCAGTACTTC
d_gene: NA; v_gene: TRBV29-1; abundance: many; j_gene: TRBJ1-3; CDR3aa: CSVVGGAEVGNTIYF; CDR3nt: TGCAGCGTTGTCGGGGGGGCTGAAGTTGGAAACACCATATATTTT
d_gene: TRBD1; v_gene: TRBV20-1; abundance: few; j_gene: TRBJ1-2; CDR3aa: CSAWDRAPYGYTF; CDR3nt: TGCAGTGCTTGGGACAGGGCCCCCTATGGCTACACCTTC
d_gene: NA; v_gene: TRBV7-9; abundance: few; j_gene: TRBJ1-1; CDR3aa: CASSLATGDTEAFF; CDR3nt: TGTGCCAGCAGCTTAGCGACAGGAGACACTGAAGCTTTCTTT
d_gene: NA; v_gene: TRBV7-2; abundance: NA; j_gene: TRBJ2-4; CDR3aa: CASSPPHVAKNIQYF; CDR3nt: TGTGCCAGCAGCCCGCCCCATGTAGCCAAAAACATTCAGTACTTC
d_gene: NA; v_gene: TRBV3-1; abundance: few; j_gene: TRBJ1-1; CDR3aa: CASSRATDLLRYSRGLAEAFF; CDR3nt: TGTGCCAGCAGCCGAGCCACCGACCTTTTAAGATACTCGCGGGGTTTAGCTGAAGCTTTCTTT
d_gene: TRBD2; v_gene: TRBV7-3; abundance: NA; j_gene: TRBJ2-1; CDR3aa: CASSPTAGSYNEQFF; CDR3nt: TGTGCCAGCAGCCCCACAGCGGGAAGCTACAATGAGCAGTTCTTC
d_gene: TRBD2; v_gene: TRBV2; abundance: NA; j_gene: TRBJ2-7; CDR3aa: CASSSGLTYEQYF; CDR3nt: TGTGCCAGCAGTTCGGGACTAACCTACGAGCAGTACTTC
d_gene: TRBD2; v_gene: TRBV14; abundance: few; j_gene: TRBJ2-7; CDR3aa: CATSMGSGGYYEQYF; CDR3nt: TGTGCCACCAGCATGGGGAGCGGGGGATACTACGAGCAGTACTTC
d_gene: NA; v_gene: TRBV2; abundance: NA; j_gene: TRBJ1-4; CDR3aa: CASSELEGKDEKLFF; CDR3nt: TGTGCCAGCAGTGAATTGGAGGGGAAGGATGAAAAACTGTTTTTT
d_gene: NA; v_gene: TRBV10-3; abundance: many; j_gene: TRBJ1-5; CDR3aa: CAISVTLEVGSNQPQHF; CDR3nt: TGTGCCATCAGTGTTACCCTTGAGGTTGGTAGCAATCAGCCCCAGCATTTT
d_gene: NA; v_gene: TRBV5-1; abundance: few; j_gene: TRBJ2-1; CDR3aa: CASRPSTGGVNEQFF; CDR3nt: TGCGCCAGCAGACCCTCGACAGGAGGGGTAAATGAGCAGTTCTTC
d_gene: TRBD1; v_gene: TRBV24-1; abundance: NA; j_gene: TRBJ2-5; CDR3aa: CATSRDRDGTQYF; CDR3nt: TGTGCCACGTCCCGGGACAGGGACGGGACCCAGTACTTC
d_gene: NA; v_gene: TRBV20-1; abundance: NA; j_gene: TRBJ2-5; CDR3aa: CSAVRGGETQYF; CDR3nt: TGCAGTGCTGTACGTGGGGGGGAGACCCAGTACTTC
d_gene: NA; v_gene: TRBV6-2/TRBV6-3; abundance: NA; j_gene: TRBJ2-1; CDR3aa: CASSYDSAEYNEQFF; CDR3nt: TGTGCCAGCAGTTACGATAGCGCCGAATACAATGAGCAGTTCTTC
d_gene: TRBD1; v_gene: TRBV5-1; abundance: few; j_gene: TRBJ2-3; CDR3aa: CASSLRTGAADTQYF; CDR3nt: TGCGCCAGCAGCTTGCGGACAGGGGCGGCAGATACGCAGTATTTT
d_gene: TRBD1; v_gene: TRBV20-1; abundance: few; j_gene: TRBJ1-5; CDR3aa: CSARGFEEGQGIDQPQHF; CDR3nt: TGCAGTGCTAGAGGGTTTGAAGAGGGACAGGGGATCGATCAGCCCCAGCATTTT
d_gene: NA; v_gene: TRBV7-9; abundance: NA; j_gene: TRBJ2-3; CDR3aa: CASSLTAQSTDTQYF; CDR3nt: TGTGCCAGCAGCTTAACTGCTCAGAGCACAGATACGCAGTATTTT
d_gene: TRBD2; v_gene: TRBV7-3; abundance: NA; j_gene: TRBJ2-2; CDR3aa: CASSFAAGDGELFF; CDR3nt: TGTGCCAGCAGCTTTGCAGCGGGGGACGGGGAGCTGTTTTTT
d_gene: NA; v_gene: TRBV20-1; abundance: NA; j_gene: TRBJ1-4; CDR3aa: CSASQGKANEKLFF; CDR3nt: TGCAGTGCTAGTCAGGGGAAGGCTAATGAAAAACTGTTTTTT
d_gene: NA; v_gene: TRBV29-1; abundance: NA; j_gene: TRBJ2-7; CDR3aa: CSVANPRNSPSSYEQYF; CDR3nt: TGCAGCGTCGCAAATCCGCGCAACAGCCCAAGCTCCTACGAGCAGTACTTC
d_gene: NA; v_gene: TRBV7-3; abundance: NA; j_gene: TRBJ1-2; CDR3aa: CASSLDGINYGYTF; CDR3nt: TGTGCCAGCAGCCTGGACGGCATAAACTATGGCTACACCTTC